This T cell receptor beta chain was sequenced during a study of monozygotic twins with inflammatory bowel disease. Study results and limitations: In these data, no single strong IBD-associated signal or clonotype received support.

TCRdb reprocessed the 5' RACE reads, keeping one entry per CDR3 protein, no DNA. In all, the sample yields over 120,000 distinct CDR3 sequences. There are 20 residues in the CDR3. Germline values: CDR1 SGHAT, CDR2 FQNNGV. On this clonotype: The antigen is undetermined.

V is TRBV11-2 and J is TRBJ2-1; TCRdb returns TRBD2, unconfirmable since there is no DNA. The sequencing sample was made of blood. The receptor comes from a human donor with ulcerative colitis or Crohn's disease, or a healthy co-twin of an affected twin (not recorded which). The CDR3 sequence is CASSLIGLFNGRVIYNEQFF.